Listed below are T cell receptor beta chains from one sample, sequenced in a study of Ad26.COV2.S vaccination and SARS-CoV-2 variants. The repertoire was sequenced with immunoSEQ multiplex PCR; TCRdb's copy has only in-frame clones and lacks some. The sample lists 440,000 or so clones, about 92% occurring once. Here the sequenced sample was peripheral blood, taken in a trial of Ad26.COV2.S vaccine versus placebo. The source is a person between 18 and 60 years old who received the Ad26.COV2.S COVID-19 vaccine or a placebo. The CDR3 runs from the conserved cysteine through the conserved F or W. A D gene is named only where the DNA matches it firmly. Where a row states a size, it is once, few, many or the class of an expanded clone; other rows omit it.

>NA|TRBJ2-3|TRBV29-1|NA
CSVDDMLRRQPYF
TGCAGCGTTGACGATATGCTGCGCCGTCAGCCGTATTTT
>NA|TRBJ2-2|TRBV28|NA
CASSPQWGTQGANTGELFF
TGTGCCAGCAGTCCTCAGTGGGGCACGCAGGGCGCAAACACCGGGGAGCTGTTTTTT
>NA|TRBJ1-2|TRBV20-1|NA
CSASGMGGANYGYTF
TGCAGTGCCAGTGGGATGGGGGGAGCTAACTATGGCTACACCTTC
>NA|TRBJ2-5|TRBV19|NA
CASSIGAGETQYF
TGTGCCAGTAGTATCGGAGCTGGAGAGACCCAGTACTTC
>NA|TRBJ1-5|TRBV4-1|NA
CASSQFDSSNQPQHF
TGCGCCAGCAGCCAATTTGACAGCAGCAATCAGCCCCAGCATTTT
>TRBD2|TRBJ2-3|TRBV7-2|NA
CASSRLLAGGSVDTQYF
TGTGCCAGCAGCCGGCTGCTAGCGGGAGGGAGCGTAGATACGCAGTATTTT
>TRBD1|TRBJ1-5|TRBV18|few
CASSLGQGENQPQHF
TGTGCCAGCTCACTAGGACAGGGGGAGAATCAGCCCCAGCATTTT
>TRBD2|TRBJ2-5|TRBV11-1|NA
CASSPLAEQETQYF
TGTGCCAGCAGTCCGCTAGCGGAACAAGAGACCCAGTACTTC
>NA|TRBJ2-3|TRBV10-3|NA
CAISEVQKANTDTQYF
TGTGCCATCAGTGAGGTACAGAAAGCTAACACAGATACGCAGTATTTT
>NA|TRBJ2-3|TRBV5-5|NA
CASSLVPSSTDTQYF
TGTGCCAGCAGCTTGGTACCAAGTAGCACAGATACGCAGTATTTT
>TRBD2|TRBJ2-7|TRBV15|NA
CATSRERGNYEQYF
TGTGCCACCAGCAGGGAGCGGGGGAACTACGAGCAGTACTTC
>NA|TRBJ2-1|TRBV7-8|NA
CASSLDGGTRNEQFF
TGTGCCAGCAGCTTAGACGGCGGGACCAGAAATGAGCAGTTCTTC
>NA|TRBJ1-4|TRBV29-1|NA
CSAQRAPWGEKLFF
TGCAGCGCTCAACGGGCACCCTGGGGTGAAAAACTGTTTTTT
>NA|TRBJ2-3|TRBV24-1|NA
CATSDLLDSSRYF
TGTGCCACCAGTGATTTGTTGGACAGTTCGAGGTATTTT
>TRBD2|TRBJ2-1|TRBV29-1|once
CSVEGVTSGLSYNEQFF
TGCAGCGTTGAAGGCGTGACTAGCGGGTTGTCCTACAATGAGCAGTTCTTC
>NA|TRBJ2-2|TRBV15|many
CATSLETTNTGELFF
TGTGCCACCAGCCTAGAGACGACCAACACCGGGGAGCTGTTTTTT